Listed here are 2 T cell receptor beta chains from one sample, sequenced in a study of patients and donors after allogeneic stem cell transplantation. TCRdb redid the calling of the RT-PCR reads with MiXCR, one entry per CDR3 protein. The sample has roughly 960,000 distinct CDR3 sequences, roughly 18% seen once; the top ten hold around 6%. Sequencing used blood, either unsorted or a sorted T cell fraction (not recorded which). These TCRs come from a human donor who was either an allogeneic HSCT recipient or a stem cell or donor lymphocyte infusion donor (not recorded which). It is not recorded whose cells these are; they may come from a transplant donor.

This clonotype has just a few counts. The chain carries TRBV12-3 or TRBV12-4 and TRBJ1-2, with 10 bases lining up with TRBD1. The CDR3 runs to 15 residues. With 5 bases clipped from V and 7 bases from J, the junction kept 10 bases outside the gene matches. The CDR3 sequence is CASSPRQGAPGGYTF. The CDR3 DNA sequence: TGTGCCAGCAGTCCCCGACAGGGGGCGCCGGGTGGCTACACCTTC.

For the CDR3, the DNA is TGCAGTGCTAAGGGGAGGGATTCACCCCTCCACTTT. Residues: CSAKGRDSPLHF. The J gene is TRBJ1-6, the V gene TRBV20-1, with D perhaps TRBD1 (5 bases). Germline V gene lookup returns CDR1 DFQATT and CDR2 SNEGSKA (reference sequence). CDR3 length: 12 residues. V was shortened by 4 bases and J by 8 bases, with 9 bases between the two germline ends.